One sample yielded the 6 T cell receptor beta chains listed below, sequenced in a study of beta chain features in type 1 diabetes (dated by TCRdb to the late 2010s). Here is what the overall study found, with its caveats: Type 1 diabetes patients showed a moderate but significant shortening of TCRB CDR3 length in all four CD4+ subsets.

Libraries were prepared through the immunoSEQ multiplex PCR assay. All of the isolated RNA was reverse transcribed with the High Capacity cDNA Reverse Transcription Kit, so expressed TCRB transcripts were sequenced. TCRdb limited this immuneACCESS table to in-frame rearrangements with V and J called. A share of clones is missing; checked studies link under half to unresolved V genes, and the rest is unexplained. The sample contains 310,000 or so clones, roughly 15% of them found a single time. The ten biggest clones cover roughly 0.015% of the sample. These receptors' targets are unknown. Sample: naive CD4+ T cells from blood. The sample's cell subset or site, from its label and the paper: true naive CD4+ T cells. These receptors all come from a man between 18 and 35 years old with type 1 diabetes.

In this sample, this clone turned up a few times. V usage is TRBV4-3 and J usage is TRBJ2-3; 13 nucleotides match TRBD2. The CDR3 contains 19 residues. The germline V gene has CDR1 LGHNA and CDR2 YSLEER. Unmatched junction bases numbered 10, after V lost 0 bases and J lost 4 bases. This CDR3 reads CASSQDRALAGGPADTQYF. CDR3 nucleotide sequence: TGCGCCAGCAGCCAAGATAGGGCACTAGCGGGGGGGCCCGCAGATACGCAGTATTTT.

In DNA, the CDR3 is TGTGCCACCAGGATAGCAACTAGTTTCTATGAGCAGTTCTTC. Protein sequence: CATRIATSFYEQFF. The chain recombines TRBV6-5 with TRBJ2-1; maybe TRBD2 (5 bases). The germline CDR1 and CDR2 sequences are MNHEY and SVGAGI. There are 14 residues in the CDR3. Trimming shortened V by 10 bases and J by 8 bases, and 21 bases separated the two germline ends.

The rearrangement links TRBV18 to TRBJ2-7, with D tentatively TRBD1 (7 bases). Per the germline V gene, CDR1 is KGHSH and CDR2 is LQKENI. The CDR3 has 16 amino acids. Trimming pared 3 bases from V and 0 bases from J, leaving 15 bases between. This CDR3 reads CASSPRGQFSSYEQYF. The DNA for the CDR3 is TGTGCCAGCTCACCGCGGGGACAGTTCAGCTCCTACGAGCAGTACTTC.

The chain employs TRBV7-2 and TRBJ1-1; the D is unclear. The CDR3 is 15 residues long. CDR1 is SGHTA and CDR2 is FQGNSA in the germline V gene. Trimming shortened V by 2 bases and J by 5 bases, and 15 bases separated the two germline ends. CDR3 bases: TGTGCCAGCAGCTTACGTCCCGGGAGACGGACTGAAGCTTTCTTT. It translates to CASSLRPGRRTEAFF.

This clone has a handful of counts. V gene TRBV7-2 combines with J gene TRBJ2-3; 9 bases are a match to TRBD2. The V gene end was trimmed by 3 bases and the J gene end by 4 bases; junction bases not matched to a gene: 5. The CDR3 has 15 residues. Germline V gene sequence: CDR1 SGHTA, CDR2 FQGNSA. The CDR3 DNA reads TGTGCCAGCAGCTTTCAAAGCGGGAGGCCAGATACGCAGTATTTT. Translated, it gives CASSFQSGRPDTQYF.

The V and J genes are TRBV23-1 and TRBJ1-1; TRBD1 matches at 9 bases. Being an ORF, TRBV23-1 has a function that is uncertain. V was clipped by 4 bases and J by 5 bases; unmatched bases: 23. CDR3 length: 20 residues. CDR3 loop: CASSLCFDEDRGEMRTEAFF. CDR3 in DNA: TGCGCCAGCAGTCTATGCTTCGATGAGGACAGGGGTGAAATGAGAACTGAAGCTTTCTTT.